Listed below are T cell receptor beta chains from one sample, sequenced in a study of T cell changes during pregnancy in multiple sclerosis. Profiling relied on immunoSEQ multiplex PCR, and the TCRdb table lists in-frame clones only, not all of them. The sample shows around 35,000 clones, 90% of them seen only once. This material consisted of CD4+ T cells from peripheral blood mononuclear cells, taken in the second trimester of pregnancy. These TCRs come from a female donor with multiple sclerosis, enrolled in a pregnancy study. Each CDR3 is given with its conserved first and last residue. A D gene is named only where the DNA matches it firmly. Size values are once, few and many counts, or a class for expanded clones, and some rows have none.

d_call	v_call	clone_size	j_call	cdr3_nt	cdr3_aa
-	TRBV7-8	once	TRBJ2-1	TGTGCCAGCAGCTTAAGGGAAACTCGGACTTCTCTTACCAACAATGAGCAGTTCTTC	CASSLRETRTSLTNNEQFF
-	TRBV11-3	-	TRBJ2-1	TGTGCCAGCAGCTTAGATCAATCCGGGTCGTGGTCCTACAATGAGCAGTTCTTC	CASSLDQSGSWSYNEQFF
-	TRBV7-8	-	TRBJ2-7	TGTGCCAGCAGCTTAGAGGGCCTAGACAGCACGCAATCCTACGAGCAGTACTTC	CASSLEGLDSTQSYEQYF
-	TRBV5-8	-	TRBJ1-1	TGTGCCAGCAGCCCCACCGGCGGGAACACTGAAGCTTTCTTT	CASSPTGGNTEAFF
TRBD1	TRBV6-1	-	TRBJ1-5	TGTGCCAGCAGTGGGCAGTCAGGGGGCTTTAGCAATCAGCCCCAGCATTTT	CASSGQSGGFSNQPQHF
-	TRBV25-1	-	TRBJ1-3	TGTGCCAGCAGTGATAGGCGGGACGGCATTGGAAACACCATATATTTT	CASSDRRDGIGNTIYF
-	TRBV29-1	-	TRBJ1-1	TGCAGCGTTGGTGGTTCTATGGGCAGCACTGAAGCTTTCTTT	CSVGGSMGSTEAFF
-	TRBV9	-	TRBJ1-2	TGTGCCAGCAGCCTAAAACAGGGCCCTTTTTATGGCTACACCTTC	CASSLKQGPFYGYTF
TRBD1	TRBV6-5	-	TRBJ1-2	TGTGCCAGCAGTTGGGACAGCCAACCGCGGCACTATGGCTACACCTTC	CASSWDSQPRHYGYTF
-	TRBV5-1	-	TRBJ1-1	TGCGCCAGCAGCTCGAACGACCTCCGGGGGGCTTTCTTT	CASSSNDLRGAFF
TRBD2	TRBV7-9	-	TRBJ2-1	TGTGCCAGCAGCTTACGGGCGGCGGGAGGCAATGAGCAGTTCTTC	CASSLRAAGGNEQFF
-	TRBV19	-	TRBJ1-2	TGTGCCAGTAGTATAGATCATCTAGGGGGGGCAACGCGTGGCTACACCTTC	CASSIDHLGGATRGYTF
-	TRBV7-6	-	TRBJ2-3	TGTGCCAGCAGCTCTATGTTTAGCGGCGATACGCAGTATTTT	CASSSMFSGDTQYF
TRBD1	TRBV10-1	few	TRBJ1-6	TGCGCCAGCAAAAACCGGGACAGGGGTAATTCACCCCTCCACTTT	CASKNRDRGNSPLHF
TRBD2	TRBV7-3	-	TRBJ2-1	TGTGCCAGCAGCCCGACTAGCGGGGGGGCCGGTGAGCAGTTCTTC	CASSPTSGGAGEQFF
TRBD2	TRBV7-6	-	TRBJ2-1	TGTGCCAGCAGCTCAAGGCGGGAGGAGCAGTTCTTC	CASSSRREEQFF
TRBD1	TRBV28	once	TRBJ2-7	TGTGCCAGCAGTTTAGGCGGGACAGGAGGCACCTACGAGCAGTACTTC	CASSLGGTGGTYEQYF
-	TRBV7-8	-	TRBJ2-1	TGTGCCAGCAGCTTAGGTACGGGTGTCCGTGAGCAGTTCTTC	CASSLGTGVREQFF
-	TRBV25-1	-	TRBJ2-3	TGTGCCAGCAGTGAATCGGGAACAGATACGCAGTATTTT	CASSESGTDTQYF
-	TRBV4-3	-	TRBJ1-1	TGCGCCAGCAGCCAAGAGGCGGGGAAGAACACTGAAGCTTTCTTT	CASSQEAGKNTEAFF
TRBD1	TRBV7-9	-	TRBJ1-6	TGTGCCAGCAGCCTAGGAGACAGGGACCACTCACCCCTCCACTTT	CASSLGDRDHSPLHF
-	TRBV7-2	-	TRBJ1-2	TGTGCCAGCAGCCCTACCTTCGCGGGACCCAGGGCTGGCTACACCTTC	CASSPTFAGPRAGYTF
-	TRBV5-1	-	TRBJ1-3	TGCGCCAGCAGCTTGGGGGGCCGTAGCTCTGGAAACACCATATATTTT	CASSLGGRSSGNTIYF
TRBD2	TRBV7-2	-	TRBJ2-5	TGTGCCAGCAGGGTAGCGGGGGGGGTCCAAGAGACCCAGTACTTC	CASRVAGGVQETQYF
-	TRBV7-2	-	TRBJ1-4	TGTGCCAGCAGCTTAGCGCTCTCATCGAGTGAAAAACTGTTTTTT	CASSLALSSSEKLFF
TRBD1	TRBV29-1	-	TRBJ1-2	TGCAGCGTTGAGGACAGGGCATCGGATGGCTACACCTTC	CSVEDRASDGYTF
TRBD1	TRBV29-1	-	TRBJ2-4	TGCAGCGTTGAAGATCGAGGGTTAGCAGGGGGCAACATTCAGTACTTC	CSVEDRGLAGGNIQYF
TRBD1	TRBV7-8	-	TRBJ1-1	TGTGCCAGCAGCAAAACAGGGGGCGCGGGGAACACTGAAGCTTTCTTT	CASSKTGGAGNTEAFF
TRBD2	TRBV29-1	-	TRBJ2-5	TGCAGCGCCGAAGGCGGGGGAAGGGAGACCCAGTACTTC	CSAEGGGRETQYF
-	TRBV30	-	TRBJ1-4	TGTGCCTGGAGTGGGGGGCTGTCAACTAATGAAAAACTGTTTTTT	CAWSGGLSTNEKLFF
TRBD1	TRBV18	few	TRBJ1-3	TGTGCCAGCTCACCCAGGACAGGAGGGGACACCATATATTTT	CASSPRTGGDTIYF
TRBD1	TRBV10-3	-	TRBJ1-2	TGTGCCATCAGTGAGACAGGGGGCCCATCTGGCTACACCTTC	CAISETGGPSGYTF
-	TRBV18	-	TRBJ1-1	TGTGCCAGCTCACGGACAGCCGACACTGAAGCTTTCTTT	CASSRTADTEAFF
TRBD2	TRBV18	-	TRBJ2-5	TGTGCCAGCTCGGTAGCGGGGGAACAAGAGACCCAGTACTTC	CASSVAGEQETQYF
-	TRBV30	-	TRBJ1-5	TGTGCCTGGAGTGCCACCGGACGGGGGGATCAGCCCCAGCATTTT	CAWSATGRGDQPQHF
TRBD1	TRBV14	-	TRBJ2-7	TGTGCCAGCAGCTCGGACAGGGGGAGTTACGAGCAGTACTTC	CASSSDRGSYEQYF
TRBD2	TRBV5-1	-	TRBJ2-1	TGCGCCAGCAGCTTGACTAGCGGGGGGGCGAATGAGCAGTTCTTC	CASSLTSGGANEQFF
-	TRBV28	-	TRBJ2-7	TGTGCCAGCAGCCCTACCCGAATCCTCGAGCAGTACTTC	CASSPTRILEQYF
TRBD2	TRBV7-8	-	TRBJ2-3	TGTGCCAGCAGCTTACTAGCGGGGTTCGCAGATACGCAGTATTTT	CASSLLAGFADTQYF
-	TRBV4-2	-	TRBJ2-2	TGTGCCAGCAGCCAAAGACAGAACACCGGGGAGCTGTTTTTT	CASSQRQNTGELFF
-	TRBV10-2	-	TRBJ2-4	TGCGCCAGCAGTGAGCCGAGATTAAGTCTAGCCAAAAACATTCAGTACTTC	CASSEPRLSLAKNIQYF
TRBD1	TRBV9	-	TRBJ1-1	TGTGCCAGCAGCGTTGCCGTTAGGGGCCCCAGGACAGGGAACACTGAAGCTTTCTTT	CASSVAVRGPRTGNTEAFF
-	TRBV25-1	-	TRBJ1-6	TGTGCCAGCAGCCCTGCAACTGGGACACCGAATACACCCCTCCACTTT	CASSPATGTPNTPLHF
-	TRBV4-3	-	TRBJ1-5	TGCGCCAGCAGCCAACAGGAATTCCAGCCCCAGCATTTT	CASSQQEFQPQHF
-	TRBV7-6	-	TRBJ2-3	TGTGCCAGCAGCTTAGGTCTAGTAAATACGCAGTATTTT	CASSLGLVNTQYF
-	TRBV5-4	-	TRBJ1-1	TGTGCCAGCAGCCCGGACGGGGGAGCGGGAGGGACTGAAGCTTTCTTT	CASSPDGGAGGTEAFF
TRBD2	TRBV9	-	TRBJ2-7	TGTGCCAGCAGCGTAGAGGCGGGAGCGTCAGAGCAGTACTTC	CASSVEAGASEQYF
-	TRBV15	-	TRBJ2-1	TGTGCCACCAGCAGAGAAGCGGCGGAGCAGTTCTTC	CATSREAAEQFF
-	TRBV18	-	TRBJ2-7	TGTGCCAGCTCACCACGTGAACAGGCGACCTACGAGCAGTACTTC	CASSPREQATYEQYF
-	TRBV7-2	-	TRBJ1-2	TGTGCCAGCAGGCGGGGGGGGATGAACTATGGCTACACCTTC	CASRRGGMNYGYTF
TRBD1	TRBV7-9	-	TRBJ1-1	TGTGCCAGCAGCGACGCCGACAGGGGAGCTTTCTTT	CASSDADRGAFF
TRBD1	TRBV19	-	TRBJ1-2	TGTGCCAGTAGTATGGACAGGGGGGCCTATGGCTACACCTTC	CASSMDRGAYGYTF
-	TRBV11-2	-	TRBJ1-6	TGTGCCAGCAGCCCCCAGAATTCACCCCTCCACTTT	CASSPQNSPLHF
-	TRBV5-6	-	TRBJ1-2	TGTGCCAGCAGCTTCACAGGGTCTTGGTCTAATAACTATGGCTACACCTTC	CASSFTGSWSNNYGYTF
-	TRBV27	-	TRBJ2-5	TGTGCCAGCAGTTCTACACTATACCAAGAGACCCAGTACTTC	CASSSTLYQETQYF